This T cell receptor (delta chain) is drawn from a study of human gamma delta and Vdelta1 T cells. Study findings and constraints: Reportedly, Delta One T cells were polyclonal and broadly targeted acute myeloid leukemia.

TCRdb reprocessed the PCR reads using CATT. The table includes thousands of delta-chain clones, 30% to 45% detected once. The CDR3 has 18 amino acids. Germline V lookup: CDR1 TSWWSYY, CDR2 QGS. Trimming removed 1 base from V and 2 bases from J; junction bases left unmatched: 8. Comment on this clone: Its target is not known.

The chain recombines TRDV1 with TRDJ1, with 12 bases identical to TRDD3. Sample: Vdelta1 gamma-delta T cells from blood grown in culture (DOT cells). The receptor was isolated from a human donor in good health. The CDR3 sequence is CALGERSTGGYPTDKLIF. The DNA for the CDR3 is TGTGCTCTTGGGGAACGATCTACTGGGGGATACCCGACCGATAAACTCATCTTT.